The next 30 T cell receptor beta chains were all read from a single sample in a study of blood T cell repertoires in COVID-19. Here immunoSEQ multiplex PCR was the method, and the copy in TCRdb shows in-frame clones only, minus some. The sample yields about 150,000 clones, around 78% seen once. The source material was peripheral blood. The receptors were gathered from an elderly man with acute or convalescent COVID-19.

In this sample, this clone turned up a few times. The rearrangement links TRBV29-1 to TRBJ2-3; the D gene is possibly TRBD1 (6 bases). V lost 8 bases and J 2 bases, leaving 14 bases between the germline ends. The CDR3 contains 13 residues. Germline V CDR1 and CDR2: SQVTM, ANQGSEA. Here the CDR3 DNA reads TGCAGCTTTGCGACAGGATACACAGATACGCAGTATTTT. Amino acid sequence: CSFATGYTDTQYF.

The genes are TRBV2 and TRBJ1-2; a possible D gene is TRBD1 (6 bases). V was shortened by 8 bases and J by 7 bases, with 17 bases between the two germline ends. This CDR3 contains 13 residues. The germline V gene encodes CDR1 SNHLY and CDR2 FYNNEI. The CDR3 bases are TGTGCCAGCGCCGTAGAACAGGGATCTGGCTACACCTTC. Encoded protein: CASAVEQGSGYTF.

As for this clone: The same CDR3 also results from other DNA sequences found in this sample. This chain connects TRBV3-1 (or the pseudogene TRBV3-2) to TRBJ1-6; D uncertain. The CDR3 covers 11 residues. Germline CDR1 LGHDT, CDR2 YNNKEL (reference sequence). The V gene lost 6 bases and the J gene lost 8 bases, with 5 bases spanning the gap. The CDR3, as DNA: TGTGCCAGCAGTCGAGATTCACCCCTCCACTTT. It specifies CASSRDSPLHF.

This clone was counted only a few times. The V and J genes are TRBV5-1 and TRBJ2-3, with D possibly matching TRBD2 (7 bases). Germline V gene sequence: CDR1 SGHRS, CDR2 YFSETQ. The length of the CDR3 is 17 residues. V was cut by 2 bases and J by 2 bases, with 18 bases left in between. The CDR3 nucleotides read TGCGCCAGCAGCTTTACGGGGGGCCGGTCGGCCACAGATACGCAGTATTTT. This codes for CASSFTGGRSATDTQYF.

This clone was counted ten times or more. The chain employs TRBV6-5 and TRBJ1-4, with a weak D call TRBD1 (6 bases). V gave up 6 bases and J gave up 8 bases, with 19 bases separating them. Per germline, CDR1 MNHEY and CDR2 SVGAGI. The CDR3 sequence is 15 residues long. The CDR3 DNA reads TGTGCCAGCAGCCTCATAAGGGGGACGGGGGAAAAACTGTTTTTT. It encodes CASSLIRGTGEKLFF.

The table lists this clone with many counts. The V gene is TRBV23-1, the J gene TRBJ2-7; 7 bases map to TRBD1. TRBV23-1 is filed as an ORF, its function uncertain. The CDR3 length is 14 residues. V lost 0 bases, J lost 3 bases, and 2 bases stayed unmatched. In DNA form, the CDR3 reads TGCGCCAGCAGTCAATCGAGGACAGGCTACGAGCAGTACGTC. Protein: CASSQSRTGYEQYV.

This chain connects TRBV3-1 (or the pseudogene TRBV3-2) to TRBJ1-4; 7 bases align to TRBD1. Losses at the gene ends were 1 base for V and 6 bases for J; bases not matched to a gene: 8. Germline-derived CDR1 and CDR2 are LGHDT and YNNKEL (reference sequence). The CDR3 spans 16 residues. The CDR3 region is CASSQGVDRRHEKLFF. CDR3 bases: TGTGCCAGCAGCCAAGGAGTGGACAGGAGACATGAAAAACTGTTTTTT.

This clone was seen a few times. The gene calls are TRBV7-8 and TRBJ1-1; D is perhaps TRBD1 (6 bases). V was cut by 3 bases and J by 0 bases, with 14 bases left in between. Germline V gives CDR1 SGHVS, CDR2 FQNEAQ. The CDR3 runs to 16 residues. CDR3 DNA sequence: TGTGCCAGCAGCTTCGAGTGGGGGCGCGTGAACACTGAAGCTTTCTTT. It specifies CASSFEWGRVNTEAFF.

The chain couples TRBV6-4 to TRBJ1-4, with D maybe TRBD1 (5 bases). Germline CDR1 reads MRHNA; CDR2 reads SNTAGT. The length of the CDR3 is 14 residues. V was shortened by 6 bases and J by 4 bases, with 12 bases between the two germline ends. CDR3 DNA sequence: TGTGCCAGCAGATTAGACAGTAATAATGAAAAACTGTTTTTT. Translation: CASRLDSNNEKLFF.

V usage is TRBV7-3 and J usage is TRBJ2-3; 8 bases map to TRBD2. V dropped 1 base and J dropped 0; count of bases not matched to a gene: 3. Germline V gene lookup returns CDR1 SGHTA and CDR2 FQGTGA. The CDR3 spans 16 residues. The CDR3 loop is CASSLIVAGSTDTQYF. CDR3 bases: TGTGCCAGCAGCTTAATCGTAGCGGGGAGCACAGATACGCAGTATTTT.

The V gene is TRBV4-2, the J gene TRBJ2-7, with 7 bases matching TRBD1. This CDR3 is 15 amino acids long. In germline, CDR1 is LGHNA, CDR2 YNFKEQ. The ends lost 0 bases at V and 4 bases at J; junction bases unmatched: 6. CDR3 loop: CASSQDSAGGYEQYF. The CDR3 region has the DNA TGTGCCAGCAGCCAAGACTCAGCAGGGGGATACGAGCAGTACTTC.

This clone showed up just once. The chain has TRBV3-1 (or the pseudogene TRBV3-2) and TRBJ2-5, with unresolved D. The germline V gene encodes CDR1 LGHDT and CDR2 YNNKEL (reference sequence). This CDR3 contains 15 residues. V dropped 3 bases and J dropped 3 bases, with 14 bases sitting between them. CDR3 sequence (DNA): TGTGCCAGCAGCCAGTGGGCAGCAGAGAAAGAGACCCAGTACTTC. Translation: CASSQWAAEKETQYF.

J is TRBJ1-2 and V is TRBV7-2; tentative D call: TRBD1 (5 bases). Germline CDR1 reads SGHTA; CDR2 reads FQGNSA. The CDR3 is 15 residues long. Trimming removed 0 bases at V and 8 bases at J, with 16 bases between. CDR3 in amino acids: CASSLARQGIGGYTF. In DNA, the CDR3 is TGTGCCAGCAGCTTAGCGCGCCAGGGCATTGGCGGCTACACCTTC. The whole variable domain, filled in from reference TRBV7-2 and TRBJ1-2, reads GAGVSQSPSNKVTEKGKDVELRCDPISGHTALYWYRQSLGQGLEFLIYFQGNSAPDKSGLPSDRFSAERTGGSVSTLTIQRTQQEDSAVYLCASSLARQGIGGYTFGSGTRLTVV.

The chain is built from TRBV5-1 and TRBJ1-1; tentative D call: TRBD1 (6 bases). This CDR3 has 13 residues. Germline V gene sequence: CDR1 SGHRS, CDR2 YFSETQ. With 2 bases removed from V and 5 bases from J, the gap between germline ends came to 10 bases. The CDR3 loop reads CASSLGQWTEAFF. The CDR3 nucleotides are TGCGCCAGCAGCTTAGGACAGTGGACTGAAGCTTTCTTT.

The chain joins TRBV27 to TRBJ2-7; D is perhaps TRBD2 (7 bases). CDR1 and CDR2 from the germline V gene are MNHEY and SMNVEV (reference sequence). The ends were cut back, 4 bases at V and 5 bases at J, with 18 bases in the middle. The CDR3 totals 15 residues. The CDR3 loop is CASSSLGGPSHEQYF. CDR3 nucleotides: TGTGCCAGCAGTTCCCTCGGGGGGCCTAGCCACGAGCAGTACTTC.

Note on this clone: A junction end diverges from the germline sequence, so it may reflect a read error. The CDR3 region has the DNA TGTGCCAGCAGCTTAGTCGGGGGGAACGCCGGGGAGCTGTTTTTT. As protein: CASSLVGGNAGELFF. V and J are TRBV11-2 and TRBJ2-2, with TRBD2 identical over 7 bases. In germline, CDR1 is SGHAT, CDR2 FQNNGV. The CDR3 length is 15 residues. Drawing the rest from reference TRBV11-2 and TRBJ2-2, the complete variable domain is EAGVAQSPRYKIIEKRQSVAFWCNPISGHATLYWYQQILGQGPKLLIQFQNNGVVDDSQLPKDRFSAERLKGVDSTLKIQPAKLEDSAVYLCASSLVGGNAGELFFGEGSRLTVL.

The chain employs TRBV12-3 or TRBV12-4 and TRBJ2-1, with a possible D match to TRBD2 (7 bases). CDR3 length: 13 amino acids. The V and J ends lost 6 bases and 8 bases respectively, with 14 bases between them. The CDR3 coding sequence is TGTGCCAGCAGAAGGGGGGGGGCAGATGAGCAGTTCTTC. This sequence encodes CASRRGGADEQFF.

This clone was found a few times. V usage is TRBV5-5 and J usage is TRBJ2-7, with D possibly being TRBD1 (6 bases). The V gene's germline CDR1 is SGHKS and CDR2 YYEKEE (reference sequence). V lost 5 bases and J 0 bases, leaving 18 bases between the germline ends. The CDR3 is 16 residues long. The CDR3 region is CASSIVEQGGSYEQYV. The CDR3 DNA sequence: TGTGCCAGCAGTATTGTGGAACAGGGCGGCTCCTACGAGCAGTACGTC.

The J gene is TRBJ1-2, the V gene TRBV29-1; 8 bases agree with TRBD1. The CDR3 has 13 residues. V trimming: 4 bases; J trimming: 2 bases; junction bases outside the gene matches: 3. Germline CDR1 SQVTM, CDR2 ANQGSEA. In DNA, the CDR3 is TGCAGCGTTGGACAGGGGACAAACTATGGCTACACCTTC. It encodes CSVGQGTNYGYTF.

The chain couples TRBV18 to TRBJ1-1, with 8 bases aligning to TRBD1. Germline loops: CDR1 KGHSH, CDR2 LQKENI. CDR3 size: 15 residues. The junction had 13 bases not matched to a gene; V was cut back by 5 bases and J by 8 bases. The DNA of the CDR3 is TGTGCCAGCTCATACACTTCGGACAGGGCGGCAGAAGCTTTCTTT. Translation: CASSYTSDRAAEAFF.

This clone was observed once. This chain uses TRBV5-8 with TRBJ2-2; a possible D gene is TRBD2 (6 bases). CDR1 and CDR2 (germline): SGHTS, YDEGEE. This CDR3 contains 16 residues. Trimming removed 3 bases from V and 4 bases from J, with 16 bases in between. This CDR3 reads CASSYRWRVGTGELFF. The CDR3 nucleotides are TGTGCCAGCAGCTACAGGTGGAGGGTCGGCACCGGGGAGCTGTTTTTT.

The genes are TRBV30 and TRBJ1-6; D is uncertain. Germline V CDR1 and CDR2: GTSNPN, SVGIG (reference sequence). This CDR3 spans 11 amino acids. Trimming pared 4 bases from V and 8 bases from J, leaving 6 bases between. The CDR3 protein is CAWTRDSPLHF. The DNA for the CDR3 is TGTGCCTGGACCCGAGATTCACCCCTCCACTTT.

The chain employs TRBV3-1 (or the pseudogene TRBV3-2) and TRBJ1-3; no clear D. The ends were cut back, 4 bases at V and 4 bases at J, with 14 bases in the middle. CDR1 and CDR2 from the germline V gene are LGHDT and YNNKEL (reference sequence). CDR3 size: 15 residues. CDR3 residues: CASSPSSGGGNTIYF. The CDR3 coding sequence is TGTGCCAGCAGCCCATCCTCGGGAGGGGGAAACACCATATATTTT.

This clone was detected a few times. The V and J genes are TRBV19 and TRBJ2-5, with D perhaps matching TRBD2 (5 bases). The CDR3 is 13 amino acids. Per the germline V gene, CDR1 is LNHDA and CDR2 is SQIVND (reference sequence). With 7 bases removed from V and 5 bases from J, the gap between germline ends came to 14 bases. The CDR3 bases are TGTGCCAGTACCCCCGACCCGGGGGAGACCCAGTACTTC. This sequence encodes CASTPDPGETQYF.

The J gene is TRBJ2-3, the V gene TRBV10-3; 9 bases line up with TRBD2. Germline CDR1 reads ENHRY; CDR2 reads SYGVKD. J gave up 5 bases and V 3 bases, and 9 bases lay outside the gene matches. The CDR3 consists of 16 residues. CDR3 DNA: TGTGCCATCAGTGATCAATTTAAGCGGGGGGAAGATACGCAGTATTTT. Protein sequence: CAISDQFKRGEDTQYF.

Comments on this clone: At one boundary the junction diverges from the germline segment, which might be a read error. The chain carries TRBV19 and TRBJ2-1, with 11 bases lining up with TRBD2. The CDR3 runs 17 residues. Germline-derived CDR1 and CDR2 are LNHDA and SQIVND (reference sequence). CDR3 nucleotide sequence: TGTGCTAGTATCTCTAGCGGGGGGATTCAGGGTCTCAATGAGCAGTTCTTC. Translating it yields CASISSGGIQGLNEQFF.

The CDR3 DNA sequence: TGCGCCAGCAGCGAACAGGGGGTGGCGAGTGAAAAACTGTTTTTT. Translating gives CASSEQGVASEKLFF. The chain couples TRBV5-1 to TRBJ1-4, with 8 nucleotides matching TRBD1. The germline CDR1 and CDR2 sequences are SGHRS and YFSETQ. J lost 7 bases, V lost 4 bases, and 9 bases had no gene match. The CDR3 length is 15 residues.

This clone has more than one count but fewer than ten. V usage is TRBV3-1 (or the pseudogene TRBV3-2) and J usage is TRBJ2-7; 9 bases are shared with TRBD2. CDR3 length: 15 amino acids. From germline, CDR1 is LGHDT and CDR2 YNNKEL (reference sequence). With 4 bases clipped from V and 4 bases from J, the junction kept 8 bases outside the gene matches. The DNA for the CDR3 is TGTGCCAGCAGCCGACTGCCTAGCGGGGTATACGAGCAGTACTTC. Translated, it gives CASSRLPSGVYEQYF.

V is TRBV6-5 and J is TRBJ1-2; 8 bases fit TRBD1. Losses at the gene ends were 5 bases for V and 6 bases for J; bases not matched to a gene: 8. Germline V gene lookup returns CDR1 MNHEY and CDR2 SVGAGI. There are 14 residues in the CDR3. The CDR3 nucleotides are TGTGCCAGCAGTCCATGGCAGGACAGGGATGGCTACACCTTC. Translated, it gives CASSPWQDRDGYTF.

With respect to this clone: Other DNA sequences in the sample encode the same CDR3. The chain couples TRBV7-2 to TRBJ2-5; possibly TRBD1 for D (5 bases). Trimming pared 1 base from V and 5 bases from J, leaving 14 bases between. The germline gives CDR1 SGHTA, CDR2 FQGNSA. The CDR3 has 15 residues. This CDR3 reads CASSLVGRGGETQYF. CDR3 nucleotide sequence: TGTGCCAGCAGCTTAGTGGGTAGGGGTGGGGAGACCCAGTACTTC.